This T cell receptor (beta chain) is drawn from a study of PD-L1 blockade in urothelial cancer. Time point meaning: peripheral blood 6 weeks after treatment start. Sample numbers ranged from 1 to 8 per patient, encompassing pretreatment and on-treatment collections. The protocol was immunoSEQ multiplex PCR, while the TCRdb copy is restricted to in-frame clones and leaves out a portion. The table has fewer than 90,000 clones, 91% seen once. The germline V gene encodes CDR1 SGHTA and CDR2 FQGTGA. V dropped 3 bases and J dropped 7; count of bases not matched to a gene: 5. This CDR3 has 14 residues. The rearrangement joins TRBV7-3 to TRBJ2-1; 8 nucleotides agree with TRBD2. Sequenced material: PBMCs, taken around atezolizumab (anti-PD-L1) treatment. The origin of this receptor is a woman over 75 with urothelial cancer. The CDR3 region has the DNA TGTGCCAGCAGCTTGGGCGGGAGGTCTAATGAGCAGTTCTTC. It encodes CASSLGGRSNEQFF.